This T cell receptor beta chain emerged from a study listed by TCRdb under 2016. This clonotype was seen at least ten times. The target of this receptor is not known. Base qualities are not provided; no much larger clone lies one nucleotide away. From the germline V gene (reference sequence), CDR1 is DFQATT and CDR2 is SNEGSKA. The CDR3 sequence holds 14 residues, the cysteine and phenylalanine included. Only the CDR3 part of the read is kept: 42 bases, read in frame from the first base. V and J are truncated by 2 bases and 3 bases respectively, leaving an intervening sequence of 13 bases. Library construction relied on RT-PCR. This sample was sequenced with an Illumina MiSeq. TCRdb reanalyzed the raw reads on its own, using fastp at Q25 for trimming and MiXCR for clone calling, and kept in-frame beta chains. Every distinct CDR3 protein forms one entry, paired with its most common genes and DNA. Counted in this sample were hundreds of thousands of distinct CDR3 sequences; approximately 15% of them appeared once. The ten top clones hold 3.6% of the sample.

The sample comprised memory CD4+ T cells from blood. The sequence derives from a female donor in good health, serving as a healthy control. This chain is built from TRBV20-1 and TRBJ2-5; the D gene is perhaps TRBD2, from 5 matching bases. The nucleotides read TGCAGTGCTAGACGCACCGGGGTCGAAGAGACCCAGTACTTC. The encoded protein is CSARRTGVEETQYF.